This T cell receptor (beta chain) came from a study of blood T cell repertoires in COVID-19. Overall study context: Acute and convalescent COVID-19 samples came from the United States, Italy and Spain. The analysed material was cDNA or gDNA that came from T cells, B-cell-depleted T cells, or PBMCs.

Germline values: CDR1 MDHEN, CDR2 SYDVKM. Trimming took 4 bases from V and 1 from J, leaving 20 bases between them. The CDR3 is 17 residues long. Methods used by the authors: Amplification from reference gene primers served as the basis for estimated nucleated cell counts. Generated by immunoSEQ multiplex PCR, the TCRdb table keeps only in-frame clones and is missing some. V and J calls and clone size are those listed in that table; D and trimming were worked out from the DNA. The sample consists of about 140,000 clones, more than 85% of them appearing once. Material: peripheral blood. The receptor's source is a man aged 60 to 69 with active or convalescent COVID-19. V and J are TRBV28 and TRBJ2-7; D is perhaps TRBD1 (5 bases). The DNA of the CDR3 is TGTGCCAGCAGTTCCGCCTTCAGGGTAGGCCTGTCCTACGAGCAGTACTTC. Its translation is CASSSAFRVGLSYEQYF.